Listed below are T cell receptor beta chains from one sample, sequenced in a study of blood T cells in healthy people across ages. TCRdb recomputed calls from the 5' RACE reads with MiXCR, one row per CDR3 protein. In the table there are hundreds of thousands of distinct CDR3 sequences, roughly 64% of which are singletons. Sequencing was done on a sample of blood. All receptors derive from a man aged 30 to 45 in good health. The CDR3 runs from the conserved cysteine through the conserved F or W. For some rows the clone size is stated as once, few or many, or as a class when expanded; others skip it.

size | J | V | CDR3
NA | TRBJ2-6 | TRBV6-5 | CASSSSTGSGANVLTF
few | TRBJ1-2 | TRBV9 | CASSAYYSNYGYTF
once | TRBJ2-4 | TRBV9 | CASSVDNSRGTKNIQYF
NA | TRBJ2-3 | TRBV3-1 | CASSQWRGAGADTQYF
NA | TRBJ2-3 | TRBV27 | CASRGSRDTQYF
NA | TRBJ2-1 | TRBV9 | CASSPGFALSSYNEQFF
NA | TRBJ1-1 | TRBV10-3 | CAISAPSNIEAFF
NA | TRBJ2-1 | TRBV10-3 | CAVSPGIDYNEQFF
few | TRBJ2-1 | TRBV9 | CASRRFEENEQFF
NA | NA | TRBV7-2 | CASSLGTVGETQYF
NA | TRBJ2-3 | TRBV20-1 | CSALGLAGDSDTQYF
few | TRBJ2-5 | TRBV7-9 | CASSSYPSSGRETQYF
NA | TRBJ2-3 | TRBV28 | CAGGKREINTDTQYF
NA | NA | TRBV20-1 | CSASLDGTQYF
few | TRBJ2-6 | TRBV12-3/TRBV12-4 | CASNPLSGANVLTF
few | TRBJ2-5 | TRBV3-1 | CASAKSEAAETQYF
NA | TRBJ1-1 | TRBV29-1 | CSVEEPRDTEAFF
NA | TRBJ2-3 | TRBV20-1 | CSATDWGTDTQYF
NA | TRBJ2-1 | TRBV7-9 | CASSLAGSSGTYNEQFF
NA | TRBJ1-2 | TRBV12-3/TRBV12-4 | CASSSGRSYGYTF
NA | TRBJ2-7 | TRBV29-1 | CSVAHGREQYF
NA | TRBJ2-1 | TRBV20-1 | CSAAPGGRDEQFF
NA | TRBJ2-1 | TRBV6-5 | CASSYSLVDEQFF
NA | TRBJ2-3 | TRBV29-1 | CSVEKQGTDTQYF
NA | TRBJ2-5 | TRBV12-3/TRBV12-4 | CASSSIRADRGSYNEQYF
NA | TRBJ2-7 | TRBV5-1 | CASSWESSYEQYF
NA | TRBJ2-1 | TRBV9 | CASSVEGFRDEQFF
NA | TRBJ2-1 | TRBV12-5 | CASGLVRQGLAGVNEQFF
NA | TRBJ2-5 | TRBV25-1 | CASKGQQGFEETQYF
NA | TRBJ2-3 | TRBV4-2 | CACTIDGDFRTDTQYF
NA | TRBJ2-3 | TRBV20-1 | CSGGTLRTDTQYF
few | TRBJ1-2 | TRBV14 | CASSQVRERGYTF
NA | TRBJ2-1 | TRBV6-2/TRBV6-3 | CASTFQGPSPYDEQFF
NA | TRBJ2-1 | TRBV20-1 | CSARHPISGGSYNEQFF
NA | TRBJ2-1 | TRBV20-1 | CSAKPGANSVISYNEQFF
NA | TRBJ2-3 | TRBV3-1 | CASSQDTATYTQYF
few | TRBJ2-1 | TRBV7-2 | CASSFSEAGGPGYNEQFF
NA | TRBJ2-3 | TRBV20-1 | CSARQRTDTQYF
few | TRBJ2-5 | TRBV20-1 | CSASSRAGGETQYF
NA | TRBJ1-2 | TRBV20-1 | CSAKSRQGLYGYTF
once | TRBJ2-7 | TRBV20-1 | CSARREGREQYF
NA | TRBJ2-7 | TRBV4-2 | CASSQDSHPGGEQYF
few | TRBJ1-2 | TRBV20-1 | CSATHNYGYTF
NA | TRBJ2-7 | TRBV6-6 | CASSYFSAGYEQYF
NA | TRBJ1-6 | TRBV28 | CASSRLRGLLRSPLHF
NA | TRBJ2-1 | TRBV5-1 | CASSLNSGSTYNEQFF
NA | TRBJ2-5 | TRBV6-2/TRBV6-3 | CASSYTKRETQYF
NA | TRBJ2-1 | TRBV9 | CASSVAGEPYNEQFF
NA | TRBJ1-1 | TRBV9 | CASSTGQGFTEAFF
few | TRBJ2-7 | TRBV20-1 | CSATDQRTSGRRVYEQYF
NA | TRBJ2-6 | TRBV6-6 | CASSYDYSGANVLTF
NA | TRBJ2-7 | TRBV20-1 | CSVGRNYEQYF
NA | TRBJ2-7 | TRBV6-2/TRBV6-3 | CASSYSPTAGPSYEQYF
few | TRBJ2-1 | TRBV12-3/TRBV12-4 | CASGVEREGNEQFF
NA | TRBJ1-2 | TRBV29-1 | CSIRVQSGPYGYTF